These 7 T cell receptor beta chains originate from one sample sequenced in a study of cytomegalovirus exposure and HLA in healthy donors. PCR used 60 Vbeta primers and 13 Jbeta primers. The repertoire was sequenced with immunoSEQ multiplex PCR; TCRdb's copy has only in-frame clones and lacks some. The sample contains roughly 100,000 clones, 60% to 75% of which appear only once. Sequencing input: PBMCs. The receptors shown here come from a male donor in good health and CMV-seropositive.

V gene TRBV6-5 combines with J gene TRBJ2-5, with 7 nucleotides matching TRBD1. The CDR3 extends over 14 amino acids. Unmatched junction bases numbered 12, after V lost 4 bases and J lost 10 bases. The germline V gene has CDR1 MNHEY and CDR2 SVGAGI. The CDR3, as DNA: TGTGCCAGCAGTTCGCTCCCAGGGGGATGGGACCAGTACTTC. Its protein product is CASSSLPGGWDQYF.

This clone was seen once. The chain has TRBV5-1 and TRBJ2-1, with D possibly being TRBD1 (6 bases). The CDR3 totals 16 residues. The V and J ends lost 1 base and 4 bases respectively, with 15 bases between them. Germline assignment: CDR1 SGHRS and CDR2 YFSETQ. As DNA, the CDR3 is TGCGCCAGCAGCTTGAGGCCCGGGACAAGGTACAATGAGCAGTTCTTC. The encoded protein is CASSLRPGTRYNEQFF. The full variable domain, completed using reference TRBV5-1 and TRBJ2-1, is KAGVTQTPRYLIKTRGQQVTLSCSPISGHRSVSWYQQTPGQGLQFLFEYFSETQRNKGNFPGRFSGRQFSNSRSEMNVSTLELGDSALYLCASSLRPGTRYNEQFFGPGTRLTVL.

This clone was counted a few times. V and J are TRBV27 and TRBJ2-1; TRBD2 is a possible D gene (8 bases). This CDR3 contains 16 residues. The ends were cut back, 7 bases at V and 9 bases at J, with 25 bases in the middle. Germline V gene data show CDR1 as MNHEY and CDR2 as SMNVEV (reference sequence). CDR3 amino acids: CASTKRGTVNFGEQFF. Written as DNA, the CDR3 is TGTGCCAGCACCAAGCGGGGGACAGTGAATTTTGGTGAGCAGTTCTTC.

For this clone: Mismatch with germline at one junction end may stem from a read error. This chain connects TRBV7-7 to TRBJ2-5; D possibly corresponds to TRBD1 (7 bases). CDR1 and CDR2 (germline): SSHAT, FNYEAQ (reference sequence). CDR3 size: 15 residues. The CDR3 DNA sequence: TGTGCTAGCAGCTTAGGGGCAGGGGGAGGAGAGACCCAGTACTTC. Its protein is CASSLGAGGGETQYF.

The genes are TRBV5-1 and TRBJ1-2; the D gene is possibly TRBD1 (5 bases). Germline assignment: CDR1 SGHRS and CDR2 YFSETQ. The V end lost 6 bases, the J end lost 2 bases, and 17 bases lay between the germline ends. This CDR3 is built from 15 residues. The chain's CDR3 is CASTPGEGWNYGYTF. CDR3 in DNA: TGCGCCAGCACCCCGGGGGAGGGGTGGAACTATGGCTACACCTTC.

The table lists this clone with a count of one. The J gene is TRBJ1-2, the V gene TRBV7-2; a possible D gene is TRBD1 (6 bases). Germline lookup yields CDR1 SGHTA and CDR2 FQGNSA. The V end lost 2 bases, the J end lost 5 bases, and 27 bases lay between the germline ends. The CDR3 sequence is 19 residues long. As DNA, the CDR3 is TGTGCCAGCAGCTTAAGCCCCGGCGCTCCCCACAGGGTGCAGTATGGCTACACCTTC. This encodes CASSLSPGAPHRVQYGYTF.

The V gene is TRBV7-9, the J gene TRBJ2-3; 7 bases align to TRBD2. This CDR3 contains 18 residues. Trimming removed 5 bases from V and 5 bases from J; junction bases left unmatched: 19. CDR1 is SEHNR and CDR2 is FQNEAQ in the germline V gene (reference sequence). The CDR3 here is CASSNGGIGIGAGDTQYF. Written as DNA, the CDR3 is TGTGCCAGCAGCAACGGGGGGATTGGGATCGGGGCCGGAGATACGCAGTATTTT. Looking up the rest from reference TRBV7-9 and TRBJ2-3 gives the full variable domain: DTGVSQNPRHKITKRGQNVTFRCDPISEHNRLYWYRQTLGQGPEFLTYFQNEAQLEKSRLLSDRFSAERPKGSFSTLEIQRTEQGDSAMYLCASSNGGIGIGAGDTQYFGPGTRLTVL.